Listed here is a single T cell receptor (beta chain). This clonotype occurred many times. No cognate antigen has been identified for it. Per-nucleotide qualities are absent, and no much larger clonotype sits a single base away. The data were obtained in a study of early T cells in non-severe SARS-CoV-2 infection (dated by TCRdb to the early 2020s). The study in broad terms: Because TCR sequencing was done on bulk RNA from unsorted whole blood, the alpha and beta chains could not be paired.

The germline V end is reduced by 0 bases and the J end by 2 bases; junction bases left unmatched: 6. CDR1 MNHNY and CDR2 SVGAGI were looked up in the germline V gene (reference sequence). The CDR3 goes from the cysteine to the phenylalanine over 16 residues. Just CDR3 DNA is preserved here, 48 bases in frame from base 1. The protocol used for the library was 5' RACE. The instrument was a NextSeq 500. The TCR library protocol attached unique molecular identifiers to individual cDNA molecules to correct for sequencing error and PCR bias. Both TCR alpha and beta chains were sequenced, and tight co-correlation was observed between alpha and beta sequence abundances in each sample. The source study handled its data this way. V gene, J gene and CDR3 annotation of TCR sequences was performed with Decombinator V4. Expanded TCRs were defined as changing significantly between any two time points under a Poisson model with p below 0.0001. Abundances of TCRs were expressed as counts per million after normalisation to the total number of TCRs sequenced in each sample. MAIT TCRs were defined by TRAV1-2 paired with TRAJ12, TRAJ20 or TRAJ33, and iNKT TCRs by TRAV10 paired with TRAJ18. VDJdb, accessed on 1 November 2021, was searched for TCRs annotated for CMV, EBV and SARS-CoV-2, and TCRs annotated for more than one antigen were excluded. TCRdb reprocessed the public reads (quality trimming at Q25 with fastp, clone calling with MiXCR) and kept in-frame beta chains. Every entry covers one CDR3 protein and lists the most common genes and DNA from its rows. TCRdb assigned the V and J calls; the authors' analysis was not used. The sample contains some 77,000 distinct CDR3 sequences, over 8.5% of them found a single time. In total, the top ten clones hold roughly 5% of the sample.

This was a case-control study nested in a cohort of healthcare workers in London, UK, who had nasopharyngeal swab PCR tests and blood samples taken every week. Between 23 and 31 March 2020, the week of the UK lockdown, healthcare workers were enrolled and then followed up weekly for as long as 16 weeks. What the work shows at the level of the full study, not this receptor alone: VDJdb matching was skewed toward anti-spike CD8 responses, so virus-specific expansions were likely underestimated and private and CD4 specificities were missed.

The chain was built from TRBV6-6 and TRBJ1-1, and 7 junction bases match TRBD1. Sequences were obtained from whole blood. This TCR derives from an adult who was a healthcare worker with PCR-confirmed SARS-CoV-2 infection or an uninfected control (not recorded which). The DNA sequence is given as TGTGCCAGCAGTTACTCGAAGGGGGCGCCTAACACTGAAGCTTTCTTT. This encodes CASSYSKGAPNTEAFF.